This TCR beta chain derives from a study of human T cells and chemical hapten exposure. Unfractionated whole blood served as the source for total RNA extraction. The CDR3 extends over 16 amino acids. Germline CDR1 and CDR2: MNHEY and SVGEGT. J gave up 10 bases and V 5 bases, and 10 bases lay outside the gene matches. Individual cDNA molecules each carried unique molecular identifiers attached by the library. TCRdb recomputed calls from the 5' RACE reads with MiXCR, one row per CDR3 protein. The sample has about 110,000 distinct CDR3 sequences, roughly 18% seen once. This chain joins TRBV6-2 or TRBV6-3 and TRBJ2-1; TRBD2 matches at 14 bases. The sequence derives from a human donor in good health. The CDR3 spells CASSPQTSGREVEQFF. The CDR3 DNA is TGTGCCAGCAGTCCCCAGACTAGCGGGAGGGAGGTGGAGCAGTTCTTC.